The sequence of this TCR beta chain was determined in a study of Ad26.COV2.S vaccination and SARS-CoV-2 variants (TCRdb year 2021). Regarding the study in general: Vaccine-arm donors came from COV1001, a multicentre, randomized, double-blind, placebo-controlled phase I-IIa trial of Ad26.COV2.S in healthy adults. Trial participants were randomized into five groups of five, in which low-dose or high-dose Ad26.COV2.S was given once or twice, or placebo was given on both occasions. A total of around 32 samples were included in the TCR-sequenced set, comprising roughly 19 Ad26.COV2.S vaccine recipients, 5 placebo recipients and 8 SARS-CoV-2 convalescent individuals. Investigators did not know the trial group allocation while performing experiments and assessing outcomes. Ad26.COV2.S was administered intramuscularly at a dose of 5x10^10 or 1x10^11 viral particles, either as one shot or as two shots given 56 days apart. TCRbeta repertoire sequencing served as the tool for gauging how specific and how broad the SARS-CoV-2-reactive T cell receptors were following Ad26.COV2.S vaccination. What the study reported, not specific to this receptor: Substantial breadth of spike-specific CD8+ and CD4+ T cell responses was reported after vaccination. Comparing responses between vaccine doses or regimens was not something the study was powered to do. The authors noted that the TCR breadth and depth analyses may have underestimated total T cell responses. Non-spike TCR breadth was comparable between vaccine and placebo recipients, consistent with the vaccine containing only spike. Higher spike-specific TCR breadth was observed in Ad26.COV2.S recipients than in placebo recipients (P = 0.0014).

This sample's treatment or condition label indicates: 19 received Ad26.COV2.S at low or high dose, single or two shots; five or six received placebo; per-sample allocation not given. For vaccine and placebo recipients, the sequenced repertoires came from samples collected on day 63 after the first injection. Between 29 July and 7 August 2020, Cohort 1b enrolled 25 adults aged 18-55 years at one site in Boston, USA. Ad26.COV2.S consisted of a replication-incompetent adenovirus type 26 vector by which a prefusion-stabilized SARS-CoV-2 spike protein from the original Wuhan strain was expressed. Concerning this clone itself: The clone's antigen remains unknown. Qualities for individual bases were not recorded, and no much larger clone is one base off.

Spanning cysteine to phenylalanine, the CDR3 consists of 16 amino acids. The only DNA kept is the CDR3, 48 bases in frame from the first base. CDR1 and CDR2 are drawn from the germline V gene (reference sequence): LNHDA, SQIVND. V lost 5 bases and J lost 2 bases, and the count of bases not matched to a germline gene is 7. The immunoSEQ Assay was the method used to sequence TCRbeta CDR3 regions. After extraction, genomic DNA underwent amplification by bias-controlled multiplex PCR, followed by high-throughput sequencing. The published analysis was carried out like this. To quantify the absolute abundance of every unique TCRbeta CDR3 region, sequences were collapsed and filtered. T cell fraction was estimated by normalizing TCRbeta template counts to usable DNA, which was measured by amplifying reference genes present in all nucleated cells. Repertoire TCRs were annotated as SARS-CoV-2-specific by exact matching of V gene, CDR3 amino acid sequence and J gene to a known reactive TCR set. The reference SARS-CoV-2 TCR set came from MIRA and was filtered for enrichment in COVID-19-positive ImmuneCODE repertoires, removing public or cross-reactive TCRs. Based on the MIRA antigens, annotated TCRs were further analysed at the level of specific ORF or position within ORF. Depth was the summed frequency of annotated unique rearrangements, while breadth was defined as annotated unique rearrangements over total unique productive rearrangements. TCR breadth was compared between groups using two-sided Wilcoxon rank-sum tests. The immuneACCESS repertoire file appears here via TCRdb, limited to in-frame rearrangements. These files lack a portion of the clones; in checked studies, under half of the deficit traces to unresolved V genes, and the cause of the others is not known. Clonal size and the V and J genes are those of that table, whereas D and trimming came from the DNA. The sample table contains about 400,000 clones; only one count was recorded for about 88% of them. The top ten constitute under 2% of the sample.

The sequence joins TRBV19 to TRBJ2-7, with 12 bases matching TRBD1. The sequences come from peripheral blood, collected in a trial of Ad26.COV2.S vaccine versus placebo. The clonotype was recovered from a person between 18 and 65 years old who received the Ad26.COV2.S COVID-19 vaccine or a placebo. The CDR3 has the sequence CASSSGTGGITYEQYF. The sequenced DNA: TGTGCCAGTAGTTCCGGGACAGGGGGCATCACCTACGAGCAGTACTTC.